The 25 T cell receptor beta chains given below trace back to one sample, sequenced in a study of shared clonotypes between healthy human individuals. Some clones are missing from TCRdb's copy, which holds only in-frame ones; the method was immunoSEQ multiplex PCR. The table has approximately 510,000 clones, 79% seen once. Sequencing used PBMCs. The receptors originated from a woman in her forties in good health. Some clones in this sample may be carry-over from other donors' samples.

The rearrangement joins TRBV28 to TRBJ2-6; D remains unclear. The V and J ends lost 6 bases and 3 bases respectively, with 9 bases between them. Germline V lookup: CDR1 MDHEN, CDR2 SYDVKM. The CDR3 covers 14 residues. CDR3 protein: CASSAHRGANVLTF. The CDR3 DNA sequence: TGTGCCAGCAGCGCCCACCGTGGGGCCAACGTCCTGACTTTC.

The rearrangement joins TRBV28 to TRBJ1-2, with D perhaps matching TRBD1 (6 bases). Germline-derived CDR1 and CDR2 are MDHEN and SYDVKM. This CDR3 region has 12 residues. Between the trimmed V and J ends, which lost 8 bases and 1 base, there was a span of 8 bases. The CDR3 loop reads CASGQINYGYTF. The CDR3 DNA sequence: TGTGCCAGCGGACAGATTAACTATGGCTACACCTTC.

This rearrangement joins TRBV28 to TRBJ1-5; 9 bases map to TRBD1. The germline CDR1 and CDR2 sequences are MDHEN and SYDVKM. Trimming at V came to 5 bases and at J to 4 bases, leaving 21 bases not matched to a gene. The CDR3 covers 20 residues. The CDR3 coding sequence is TGTGCCAGCAGTCCGAGGACAGGGGCCTTAATCTTTTGGGGGAATCAGCCCCAGCATTTT. It codes for CASSPRTGALIFWGNQPQHF.

The chain has TRBV27 and TRBJ2-2; TRBD1 matches at 10 bases. The CDR3 spans 19 residues. The V gene end was trimmed by 5 bases and the J gene end by 1 base; junction bases not matched to a gene: 13. Germline CDR1 MNHEY, CDR2 SMNVEV (reference sequence). CDR3 DNA: TGTGCCAGCAGTATTCGACAGGGGGCTTTCCTTTGGAACACCGGGGAGCTGTTTTTT. Translating it yields CASSIRQGAFLWNTGELFF.

The V and J genes are TRBV5-1 and TRBJ2-2, with 8 positions matching TRBD1. This CDR3 region has 16 residues. The J segment lost 7 bases and the V segment lost 4 bases, leaving 12 bases of the junction unmatched. Germline V gene lookup returns CDR1 SGHRS and CDR2 YFSETQ. This chain's CDR3 is CASSDQRTGWNGELFF. In DNA form, the CDR3 reads TGCGCCAGCAGCGACCAAAGGACAGGGTGGAACGGGGAGCTGTTTTTT.

The V and J genes are TRBV11-3 and TRBJ1-2, with 9 bases fitting TRBD1. The germline gives CDR1 SGHNT, CDR2 YENEEA. V lost 8 bases and J lost 8; bases outside the gene matches: 24. CDR3 length equals 18 residues. Written as DNA, the CDR3 is TGTGCCAGCCCCCCAAGCGGAGGGTTGGGACAGGGTATCGTCGGCTACACCTTC. It yields the protein CASPPSGGLGQGIVGYTF. Using reference TRBV11-3 and TRBJ1-2 for the parts outside the CDR3, the full variable domain is EAGVVQSPRYKIIEKKQPVAFWCNPISGHNTLYWYLQNLGQGPELLIRYENEEAVDDSQLPKDRFSAERLKGVDSTLKIQPAELGDSAVYLCASPPSGGLGQGIVGYTFGSGTRLTVV.

CDR3: CASSPRLPSYNEQFF. DNA for the CDR3: TGTGCCAGCAGTCCCCGACTACCCTCCTACAATGAGCAGTTCTTC. This rearrangement joins TRBV2 to TRBJ2-1; weak D call: TRBD2 (5 bases). Germline V gene data show CDR1 as SNHLY and CDR2 as FYNNEI. With 5 bases removed from V and 0 bases from J, the gap between germline ends came to 11 bases. The CDR3 runs to 15 residues.

This clone was seen a few times. The rearrangement uses TRBV11-3 and TRBJ2-1; D is unclear. Germline CDR1 reads SGHNT; CDR2 reads YENEEA. Trimming shortened V by 5 bases and J by 7 bases, and 9 bases separated the two germline ends. The CDR3 length is 12 residues. The CDR3 sequence: CASSRMYNEQFF. DNA of the CDR3: TGTGCCAGCAGCCGGATGTATAATGAGCAGTTCTTC.

This clone showed up just once. The chain joins TRBV2 to TRBJ2-7, with a possible D match to TRBD2 (6 bases). V was pared by 3 bases and J by 1 base, with 13 bases between. The CDR3 contains 15 residues. Germline V gives CDR1 SNHLY, CDR2 FYNNEI. The DNA of the CDR3 is TGTGCCAGCAGTGATCCCGGCGGGAAGTCCTACGAGCAGTACTTC. It translates to CASSDPGGKSYEQYF.

V and J are TRBV28 and TRBJ1-2; 8 bases line up with TRBD1. Germline loops: CDR1 MDHEN, CDR2 SYDVKM. CDR3 length: 14 amino acids. The J segment lost 5 bases and the V segment lost 4 bases, leaving 6 bases of the junction unmatched. The CDR3 DNA is TGTGCCAGCAGTTCACTACAGGGGGGTTATGGCTACACCTTC. Translated: CASSSLQGGYGYTF.

The rearrangement uses TRBV4-2 and TRBJ2-3; 8 bases line up with TRBD2. This CDR3 has 16 amino acids. V gave up 0 bases and J gave up 0 bases; unmatched junction bases: 2. The germline V gene has CDR1 LGHNA and CDR2 YNFKEQ. CDR3 bases: TGTGCCAGCAGCCAAGAGGAGCGGGGGAGCACAGATACGCAGTATTTT. Translating it yields CASSQEERGSTDTQYF.

The J gene is TRBJ2-5, the V gene TRBV10-3; TRBD2 matches 10 bases. The V gene end was trimmed by 4 bases and the J gene end by 5 bases; junction bases not matched to a gene: 7. Germline loops: CDR1 ENHRY, CDR2 SYGVKD. The CDR3 is 15 amino acids. The CDR3 nucleotides are TGTGCCATCAGTGCGTCTAGCGGGAGAAGGGAGACCCAGTACTTC. As protein: CAISASSGRRETQYF.

This sequence joins TRBV2 and TRBJ2-3, with TRBD1 matching over 8 bases. Trimming took 4 bases from V and 1 from J; bases not matched to a gene: 4. Germline V CDR1 and CDR2: SNHLY, FYNNEI. This CDR3 contains 15 residues. The CDR3: CASSAPGQGTDTQYF. The DNA for the CDR3 is TGTGCCAGCAGTGCACCGGGACAGGGCACAGATACGCAGTATTTT.

At least ten counts were recorded for this clone. This chain connects TRBV5-1 to TRBJ1-4; no clear D. The CDR3 is 16 amino acids. Germline values: CDR1 SGHRS, CDR2 YFSETQ. Trimming shortened V by 0 bases and J by 4 bases, and 13 bases separated the two germline ends. The CDR3 is CASSLGQARNNEKLFF. In DNA, the CDR3 is TGCGCCAGCAGCTTGGGGCAGGCGCGCAATAATGAAAAACTGTTTTTT.

The gene calls are TRBV28 and TRBJ2-1; D is undetermined. CDR1 and CDR2 from the germline V gene are MDHEN and SYDVKM. CDR3 length: 13 amino acids. V lost 5 bases and J 2 bases, leaving 7 bases between the germline ends. CDR3 sequence reads: CASSPITYNEQFF. The CDR3 region has the DNA TGTGCCAGCAGTCCAATCACCTACAATGAGCAGTTCTTC.

The gene calls are TRBV18 and TRBJ2-3, with D unresolved. V lost 3 bases, J lost 0 bases, and 4 bases lay in between. The length of the CDR3 is 13 residues. CDR1 KGHSH and CDR2 LQKENI come from the germline V gene. The CDR3 DNA reads TGTGCCAGCTCACCTTACAGCACAGATACGCAGTATTTT. Translated, it gives CASSPYSTDTQYF.

The chain carries TRBV28 and TRBJ2-5, with TRBD1 identical over 7 bases. The CDR3 is made up of 14 amino acids. Germline V lookup: CDR1 MDHEN, CDR2 SYDVKM. The junction had 6 bases not matched to a gene; V was cut back by 5 bases and J by 3 bases. CDR3: CASSTPGQKETQYF. DNA of the CDR3: TGTGCCAGCAGTACGCCGGGACAGAAAGAGACCCAGTACTTC.

This clone was picked up a small number of times. The rearrangement uses TRBV7-9 and TRBJ1-2; D unresolved. This CDR3 is built from 13 residues. The V end lost 2 bases, the J end lost 2 bases, and 6 bases lay between the germline ends. Germline CDR1 and CDR2: SEHNR and FQNEAQ (reference sequence). This CDR3 is CASSLYRNYGYTF. The CDR3 DNA sequence: TGTGCCAGCAGCTTATACAGAAACTATGGCTACACCTTC. The variable domain in full, with the rest retrieved from reference TRBV7-9 and TRBJ1-2, is DTGVSQNPRHKITKRGQNVTFRCDPISEHNRLYWYRQTLGQGPEFLTYFQNEAQLEKSRLLSDRFSAERPKGSFSTLEIQRTEQGDSAMYLCASSLYRNYGYTFGSGTRLTVV.

Here the CDR3 reads CASSNLAGLDEQFF. The DNA of the CDR3 is TGTGCCAGCAGTAACCTAGCAGGGTTGGATGAGCAGTTCTTC. V and J are TRBV6-6 and TRBJ2-1; D possibly uses TRBD1 or TRBD2 (5 bases each). Trimming stripped 5 bases from V and 8 bases from J, with 16 bases between. The CDR3 runs 14 residues. The germline V gene has CDR1 MNHNY and CDR2 SVGAGI (reference sequence).

V usage is TRBV4-3 and J usage is TRBJ1-1; D gene ambiguous. The CDR3 spans 15 residues. CDR1 is LGHNA, CDR2 YSLEER, per germline. With 4 bases removed from V and 2 bases from J, the gap between germline ends came to 14 bases. This chain's CDR3 is CASSLWTGENTEAFF. The CDR3 region has the DNA TGCGCCAGCAGCCTCTGGACCGGGGAAAACACTGAAGCTTTCTTT.

V is TRBV30 and J is TRBJ1-2; D gene unclear. Trimming took off 0 bases at V and 3 bases at J, with 5 bases between the two ends. The germline V gene has CDR1 GTSNPN and CDR2 SVGIG (reference sequence). The CDR3 sequence is 12 residues long. CDR3 nucleotide sequence: TGTGCCTGGAGTGTGGGTGACTATGGCTACACCTTC. This translates into CAWSVGDYGYTF.

The chain is built from TRBV5-1 and TRBJ2-7, with 10 bases identical to TRBD1. Germline CDR1 reads SGHRS; CDR2 reads YFSETQ. Trimming removed 0 bases from V and 1 base from J; junction bases left unmatched: 4. This CDR3 comprises 16 residues. The CDR3 bases are TGCGCCAGCAGCTTGGCCGGACAGGGGGTTTCCTACGAGCAGTACTTC. Its protein product is CASSLAGQGVSYEQYF.

V is TRBV6-1 and J is TRBJ2-3; no reliable D call. Germline loops: CDR1 MNHNS, CDR2 SASEGT. The V and J ends lost 8 bases and 1 base respectively, with 10 bases between them. The CDR3 consists of 13 residues. The CDR3 DNA sequence: TGTGCCAGCTTGACTCTGGGCACAGATACGCAGTATTTT. Its protein is CASLTLGTDTQYF.

The chain joins TRBV5-8 to TRBJ2-3, with TRBD2 matching over 11 bases. V dropped 4 bases and J dropped 0; count of bases not matched to a gene: 10. Germline values: CDR1 SGHTS, CDR2 YDEGEE. This CDR3 has 18 residues. The CDR3 sequence: CASSQALAGVTSTDTQYF. CDR3 in DNA: TGTGCCAGCAGCCAGGCACTAGCGGGAGTAACTAGCACAGATACGCAGTATTTT.

J is TRBJ2-7 and V is TRBV15; 7 bases agree with TRBD2. Losses at the gene ends were 9 bases for V and 5 bases for J; bases not matched to a gene: 10. Germline V gene lookup returns CDR1 LNHNV and CDR2 YYDKDF (reference sequence). The CDR3 contains 13 residues. CDR3 in amino acids: CATAPGGRNEQYF. The DNA of the CDR3 is TGTGCCACTGCTCCGGGAGGCAGAAACGAGCAGTACTTC.